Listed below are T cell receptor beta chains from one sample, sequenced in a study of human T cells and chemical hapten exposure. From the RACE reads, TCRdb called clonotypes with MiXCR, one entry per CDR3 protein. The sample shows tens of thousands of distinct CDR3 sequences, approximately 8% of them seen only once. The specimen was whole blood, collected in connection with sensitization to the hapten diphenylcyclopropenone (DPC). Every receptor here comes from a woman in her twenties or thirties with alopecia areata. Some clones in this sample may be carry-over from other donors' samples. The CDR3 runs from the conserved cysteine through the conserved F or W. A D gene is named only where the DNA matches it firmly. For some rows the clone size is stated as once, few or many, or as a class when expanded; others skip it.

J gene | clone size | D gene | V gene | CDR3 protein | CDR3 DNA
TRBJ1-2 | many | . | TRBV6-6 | CASRSAVTNYGYTF | TGTGCCAGCAGATCGGCGGTCACAAACTATGGCTACACCTTC
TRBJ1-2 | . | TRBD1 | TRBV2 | CASRGTGGNYGYTF | TGTGCCAGCAGAGGGACAGGGGGAAACTATGGCTACACCTTC
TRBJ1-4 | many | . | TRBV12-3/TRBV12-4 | CASSLTFPTRLAKSNEKLFF | TGTGCCAGCAGTTTAACCTTTCCGACTAGACTTGCGAAGTCTAATGAAAAACTGTTTTTT
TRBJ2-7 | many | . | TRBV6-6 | CASSYSISSYEQYF | TGTGCCAGCAGTTACAGTATTAGCTCCTACGAGCAGTACTTC
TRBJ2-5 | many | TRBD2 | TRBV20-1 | CSVTKGSGGQETQYF | TGCAGTGTCACAAAAGGTAGCGGGGGCCAAGAGACCCAGTACTTC
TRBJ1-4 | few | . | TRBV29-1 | CSVERAGNEKLFF | TGCAGCGTTGAGAGGGCTGGTAATGAAAAACTGTTTTTT
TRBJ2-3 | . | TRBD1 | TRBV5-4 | CASSLSTGTDTQYF | TGTGCCAGCAGCTTGTCGACAGGGACAGATACGCAGTATTTT
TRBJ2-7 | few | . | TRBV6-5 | CASSYSPTDYEQYF | TGTGCCAGCAGTTACTCTCCAACAGACTACGAGCAGTACTTC
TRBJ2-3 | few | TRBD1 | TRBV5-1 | CASGQGATDTQYF | TGCGCCAGCGGACAGGGGGCTACAGATACGCAGTATTTT
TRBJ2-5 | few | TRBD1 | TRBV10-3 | CAIRGDRGLETQYF | TGTGCCATCAGAGGGGACAGGGGGCTAGAGACCCAGTACTTC
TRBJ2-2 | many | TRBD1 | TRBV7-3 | CASSIGQGAGELFF | TGTGCCAGCAGCATCGGACAGGGGGCCGGGGAGCTGTTTTTT
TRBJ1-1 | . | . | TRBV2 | CASSWNEAFF | TGTGCCAGCAGTTGGAATGAAGCTTTCTTT
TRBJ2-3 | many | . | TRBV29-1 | CSVKQQSTDTQYF | TGCAGCGTTAAACAGCAGAGCACAGATACGCAGTATTTT
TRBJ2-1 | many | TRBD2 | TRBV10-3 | CASTSGDYNEQFF | TGTGCCAGTACTAGCGGAGACTACAATGAGCAGTTCTTC
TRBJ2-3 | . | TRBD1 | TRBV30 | CALSRGLATDTQYF | TGTGCCTTAAGCAGGGGGCTGGCGACAGATACGCAGTATTTT
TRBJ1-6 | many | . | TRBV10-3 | CAISSENSPLHF | TGTGCCATCAGTTCGGAGAATTCACCCCTCCACTTT
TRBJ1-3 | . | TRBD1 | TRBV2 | CASTGRGQGALFGNTIYF | TGTGCCAGCACCGGGAGAGGACAGGGGGCGCTTTTTGGAAACACCATATATTTT
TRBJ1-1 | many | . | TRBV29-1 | CSVAINTEAFF | TGCAGCGTTGCCATAAACACTGAAGCTTTCTTT
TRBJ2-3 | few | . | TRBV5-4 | CASSLLGLGSPDTQYF | TGTGCCAGCAGCTTGTTAGGGTTGGGGAGTCCCGATACGCAGTATTTT
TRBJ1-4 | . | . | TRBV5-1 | CASSRTLIDNEKLFF | TGCGCCAGCAGCCGAACCCTAATCGATAATGAAAAACTGTTTTTT
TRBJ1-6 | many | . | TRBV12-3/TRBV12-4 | CASSPGLGLNSPLHF | TGTGCCAGTTCCCCAGGCCTAGGGCTTAATTCACCCCTCCACTTT
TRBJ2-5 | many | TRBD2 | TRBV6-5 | CASSHGLVAQETQYF | TGTGCCAGCAGCCACGGACTAGTCGCCCAAGAGACCCAGTACTTC
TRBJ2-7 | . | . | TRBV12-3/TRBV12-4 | CASSGGYEQYF | TGTGCCAGCAGCGGAGGATACGAGCAGTACTTC
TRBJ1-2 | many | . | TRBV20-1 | CSARDFRRDYGYTF | TGCAGTGCTAGAGATTTCCGCAGGGACTATGGCTACACCTTC
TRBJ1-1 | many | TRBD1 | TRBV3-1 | CASGRPGTGTTAEAFF | TGTGCCAGCGGCCGTCCCGGGACAGGGACGACAGCTGAAGCTTTCTTT
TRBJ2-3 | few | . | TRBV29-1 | CSAHLSTDTQYF | TGCAGCGCCCATTTGAGCACAGATACGCAGTATTTT
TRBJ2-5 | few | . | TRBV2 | CASSLGTVETQYF | TGTGCCAGCAGTCTTGGGACCGTCGAGACCCAGTACTTC
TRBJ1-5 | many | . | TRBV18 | CASSPRVLALEGNQPQHF | TGTGCCAGCTCACCCCGGGTTTTGGCACTCGAGGGCAATCAGCCCCAGCATTTT
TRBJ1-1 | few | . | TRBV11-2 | CASSLWTENTEAFF | TGTGCCAGCAGCCTATGGACAGAGAACACTGAAGCTTTCTTT
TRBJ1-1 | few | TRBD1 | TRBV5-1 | CASSLQGARTNTEAFF | TGCGCCAGCAGCTTACAGGGGGCAAGAACGAACACTGAAGCTTTCTTT
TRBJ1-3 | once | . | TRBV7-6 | CASSLEVSGAGNTIYF | TGTGCCAGCAGCTTAGAGGTCAGCGGAGCTGGAAACACCATATATTTT
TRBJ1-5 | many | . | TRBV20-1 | CSAIGDINQPQHF | TGCAGTGCTATAGGGGACATCAATCAGCCCCAGCATTTT
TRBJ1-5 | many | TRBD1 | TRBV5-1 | CASSLAGTGNQPQHF | TGCGCCAGCAGCTTGGCCGGGACAGGGAATCAGCCCCAGCATTTT
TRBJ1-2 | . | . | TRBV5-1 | CASSFDGGNLYGYTF | TGCGCCAGCAGCTTCGATGGAGGCAACCTCTATGGCTACACCTTC
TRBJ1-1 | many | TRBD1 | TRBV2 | CASSARRQGQNTEAFF | TGTGCCAGCAGCGCTCGCCGACAGGGTCAGAACACTGAAGCTTTCTTT
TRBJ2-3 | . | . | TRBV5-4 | CASSTAWDTQYF | TGTGCCAGCAGCACGGCGTGGGATACGCAGTATTTT
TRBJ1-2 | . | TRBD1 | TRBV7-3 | CASSYWTDRGTYGYTF | TGTGCCAGCAGCTACTGGACAGACAGGGGAACCTATGGCTACACCTTC
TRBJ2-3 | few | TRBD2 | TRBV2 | CASETSGGAMDTQYF | TGTGCCAGCGAAACTAGCGGGGGGGCCATGGATACGCAGTATTTT
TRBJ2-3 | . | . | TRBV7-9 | CASSFTGTDTQYF | TGTGCCAGCAGCTTCACAGGCACAGATACGCAGTATTTT
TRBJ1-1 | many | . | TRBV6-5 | CASSPARTGKTEAFF | TGTGCCAGCAGCCCCGCCCGAACCGGGAAAACTGAAGCTTTCTTT
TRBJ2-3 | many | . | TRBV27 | CASSLRPGRTDTQYF | TGTGCCAGCAGTTTAAGGCCCGGACGCACAGATACGCAGTATTTT
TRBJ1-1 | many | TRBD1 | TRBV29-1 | CSVGGTGRNTEAFF | TGCAGCGTTGGGGGGACAGGGAGGAACACTGAAGCTTTCTTT
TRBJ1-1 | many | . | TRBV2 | CASLNSLNTEAFF | TGTGCCAGCTTGAACAGTCTGAACACTGAAGCTTTCTTT
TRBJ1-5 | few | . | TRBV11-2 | CASSLDWGGGQPQHF | TGTGCCAGCAGCTTAGACTGGGGCGGGGGTCAGCCCCAGCATTTT
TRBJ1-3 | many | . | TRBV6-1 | CASSETRREPIYF | TGTGCCAGCAGTGAGACCAGGAGGGAGCCCATATATTTT
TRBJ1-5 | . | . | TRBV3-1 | CASSPDQRGQPQHF | TGTGCCAGCAGCCCGGACCAACGGGGTCAGCCCCAGCATTTT
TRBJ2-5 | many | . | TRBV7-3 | CASSLRPSETQYF | TGTGCCAGCAGCTTAAGGCCTTCCGAGACCCAGTACTTC
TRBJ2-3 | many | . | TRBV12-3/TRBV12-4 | CASNPHTDTQYF | TGTGCCAGCAATCCCCACACAGATACGCAGTATTTT